This note documents a single TCR beta chain sequence. The sample is drawn from a study of blood T cell repertoires in COVID-19. Each participant's cohort was designated according to participant-reported clinical history. Unmatched junction bases numbered 9, after V lost 3 bases and J lost 4 bases. The CDR3 is 19 residues long. CDR1 and CDR2 from the germline V gene are KGHDR and SFDVKD. The method was immunoSEQ multiplex PCR; TCRdb's version includes in-frame clones alone and lacks a portion of them. The sample shows about 140,000 clones, under 90% of them seen only once. The receptor was isolated from a woman younger than 30 who had been exposed to COVID-19. The sample was PBMCs or T cells enriched from blood (not recorded which). This rearrangement joins TRBV24-1 to TRBJ2-2, with TRBD2 matching over 14 bases. The CDR3 region has the DNA TGTGCCACCAGTGATCCCGGGACTAGCGGGAGAGGGTTCACCGGGGAGCTGTTTTTT. Translated: CATSDPGTSGRGFTGELFF.